Following are 20 T cell receptor beta chains from one sample sequenced in a study of T cell clonotyping in hematopoietic cell transplantation. Clones were read by immunoSEQ multiplex PCR, and TCRdb kept only the in-frame ones, dropping some. The table records 4,900 or so clones, more than 20% of them present only once. The sample consisted of peripheral blood mononuclear cells, taken 180 days after allogeneic stem cell transplant. The receptors were gathered from a male patient aged 35 to 55 who had an allogeneic stem cell transplant from an unrelated donor, so the T cells may come from the graft donor. Some clones in this sample may be carry-over from other donors' samples.

A few counts support this clone. V is TRBV25-1 and J is TRBJ2-1; D perhaps matches TRBD2 (6 bases). With 6 bases removed from V and 15 bases from J, the gap between germline ends came to 18 bases. This CDR3 has 12 residues. Germline values: CDR1 MGHDK, CDR2 SYGVNS. CDR3 in amino acids: CASRDSGTPLFF. The DNA for the CDR3 is TGTGCCAGCAGGGACTCCGGGACTCCCCTGTTCTTC. Full variable domain (rest looked up from reference TRBV25-1 and TRBJ2-1): EADIYQTPRYLVIGTGKKITLECSQTMGHDKMYWYQQDPGMELHLIHYSYGVNSTEKGDLSSESTVSRIRTEHFPLTLESARPSHTSQYLCASRDSGTPLFFGPGTRLTVL.

In its sample, this clone was seen a few times. The V gene is TRBV7-2, the J gene TRBJ1-1; unclear D gene. CDR3 length: 12 residues. The V end lost 2 bases, the J end lost 7 bases, and 8 bases lay between the germline ends. Looked up from germline, CDR1 is SGHTA and CDR2 is FQGNSA. CDR3 sequence: CASSLNVHEAFF. Written as DNA, the CDR3 is TGTGCCAGCAGCTTAAACGTTCATGAAGCTTTCTTT.

The chain couples TRBV4-3 to TRBJ1-5, with D unclear. The CDR3 is 13 residues long. V lost 0 bases and J lost 2, with 2 bases in between. CDR1 and CDR2 from the germline V gene are LGHNA and YSLEER. In nucleotides, the CDR3 is TGCGCCAGCAGCCAAGATGGCAATCAGCCCCAGCATTTT. Translating gives CASSQDGNQPQHF.

The chain joins TRBV4-2 to TRBJ1-4; no clear D gene. The CDR3 is made up of 13 amino acids. The V end lost 4 bases, the J end lost 8 bases, and 11 bases lay between the germline ends. Germline V gene data show CDR1 as LGHNA and CDR2 as YNFKEQ. This chain's CDR3 is CASSLGLLEKLFF. The CDR3 DNA sequence: TGTGCCAGCAGCCTAGGACTGCTCGAAAAACTGTTTTTT.

The table lists this clone with a few counts. The rearrangement uses TRBV6-5 and TRBJ1-4, with D unclear. CDR1 is MNHEY and CDR2 is SVGAGI in the germline V gene. The CDR3 is 14 residues long. Trimming shortened V by 4 bases and J by 7 bases, and 13 bases separated the two germline ends. CDR3 loop: CASSSPQHSEKLFF. CDR3 nucleotides: TGTGCCAGCAGTTCCCCACAGCACAGTGAAAAACTGTTTTTT.

A few counts support this clone. This chain links TRBV14 with TRBJ1-1; TRBD1 is a possible D gene (5 bases). The CDR3 is 13 amino acids. CDR1 SGHDN and CDR2 FVKESK come from the germline V gene. Trimming took off 3 bases at V and 6 bases at J, with 11 bases between the two ends. CDR3 in DNA: TGTGCCAGCAGCCAGACAGAGATGGCTGAAGCTTTCTTT. This sequence encodes CASSQTEMAEAFF.

This clone was picked up a small number of times. V and J are TRBV5-4 and TRBJ2-1; 11 nucleotides match TRBD2. The V gene's germline CDR1 is SGHNT and CDR2 YYREEE (reference sequence). V lost 3 bases, J lost 4 bases, and 6 bases stayed unmatched. The CDR3 sequence is 16 residues long. CDR3 coding DNA: TGTGCCAGCAGCTCCTTAGCGGGGGGGGCATACAATGAGCAGTTCTTC. Its protein is CASSSLAGGAYNEQFF.

For this clone: One junction end does not reproduce the germline sequence, and a read error may be involved. The chain combines TRBV29-1 with TRBJ1-2; TRBD1 agrees at 8 bases. There are 15 residues in the CDR3. Germline lookup yields CDR1 SQVTM and CDR2 ANQGSEA. The CDR3 DNA sequence: TGCAGCGTTGAAGGGTATGCAGGGGGCTCCTATGACTACACCTTC. Protein: CSVEGYAGGSYDYTF. The full variable domain, rest sourced from reference TRBV29-1 and TRBJ1-2, is SAVISQKPSRDICQRGTSLTIQCQVDSQVTMMFWYRQQPGQSLTLIATANQGSEATYESGFVIDKFPISRPNLTFSTLTVSNMSPEDSSIYLCSVEGYAGGSYDYTFGSGTRLTVV.

This clone was counted only a few times. The chain uses TRBV28 and TRBJ2-5; D not certain. CDR1 is MDHEN, CDR2 SYDVKM, per germline. CDR3 length equals 14 residues. Between the trimmed V and J ends, which lost 3 bases and 2 bases, there was a span of 10 bases. CDR3 sequence (DNA): TGTGCCAGCAGTTTGACACCTCTTCAAGAGACCCAGTACTTC. This codes for CASSLTPLQETQYF.

This clone was seen more than once but under ten times. J is TRBJ2-5 and V is TRBV30, with D maybe TRBD2 (6 bases). The J call may be in error: the DNA end matches TRBJ2-7 better. CDR1 and CDR2 from the germline V gene are GTSNPN and SVGIG (reference sequence). This CDR3 contains 15 residues. This chain's CDR3 is CAWSVRRDFSYEQYF. The DNA for the CDR3 is TGTGCCTGGAGTGTACGCAGGGACTTCTCCTACGAGCAGTACTTC.

The chain has TRBV9 and TRBJ1-2, with 7 bases that match TRBD1. Trimming removed 4 bases from V and 4 bases from J; junction bases left unmatched: 4. This CDR3 comprises 13 residues. In germline, CDR1 is SGDLS, CDR2 YYNGEE. The CDR3 sequence: CASSSRQGYGYTF. DNA for the CDR3: TGTGCCAGCAGCTCACGACAGGGCTATGGCTACACCTTC. The full variable domain, with the rest looked up from reference TRBV9 and TRBJ1-2, is DSGVTQTPKHLITATGQRVTLRCSPRSGDLSVYWYQQSLDQGLQFLIQYYNGEERAKGNILERFSAQQFPDLHSELNLSSLELGDSALYFCASSSRQGYGYTFGSGTRLTVV.

V gene TRBV20-1 combines with J gene TRBJ1-1; no clear D gene. Germline V CDR1 and CDR2: DFQATT, SNEGSKA (reference sequence). Trimming left V 4 bases short and J 5 bases short, with 8 bases between. CDR3 length: 11 amino acids. The CDR3 DNA sequence: TGCAGTGCTAAATTAGGGACTGAAGCTTTCTTT. Amino acids: CSAKLGTEAFF.

The table lists this clone with a few counts. This chain connects TRBV30 to TRBJ2-7; no reliable D call. CDR1 is GTSNPN, CDR2 SVGIG, per germline (reference sequence). Trimming removed 0 bases at V and 1 base at J, with 7 bases between. This CDR3 is 13 amino acids long. CDR3 protein: CAWSVIRSYEQYF. The CDR3 nucleotides are TGTGCCTGGAGTGTAATCAGATCCTACGAGCAGTACTTC.

This clone appeared a few times. The gene calls are TRBV7-2 and TRBJ1-2; D might be TRBD1 (5 bases). CDR1 is SGHTA, CDR2 FQGNSA, per germline. The CDR3 consists of 12 residues. Trimming shortened V by 5 bases and J by 7 bases, and 11 bases separated the two germline ends. Here the CDR3 DNA reads TGTGCCAGCAGCGCCGGGACGCGTGGCTACACCTTC. Its translation: CASSAGTRGYTF.

This clone was seen a few times. The chain employs TRBV30 and TRBJ1-1; D gene unclear. The V and J ends lost 0 bases and 1 base respectively, with 9 bases between them. CDR1 and CDR2 from the germline V gene are GTSNPN and SVGIG (reference sequence). The CDR3 has 14 amino acids. In nucleotides, the CDR3 is TGTGCCTGGAGTGTAAGATCCGGGAACACTGAAGCTTTCTTT. It translates to CAWSVRSGNTEAFF.

This chain joins TRBV7-6 and TRBJ1-5; tentatively, D is TRBD1 (6 bases). Trimming left V 5 bases short and J 0 bases short, with 11 bases between. The germline CDR1 and CDR2 sequences are SGHVS and FNYEAQ. The CDR3 runs 15 residues. The CDR3 sequence: CASSRDMYSNQPQHF. The CDR3 bases are TGTGCCAGCAGCAGGGACATGTATAGCAATCAGCCCCAGCATTTT.

The chain joins TRBV28 to TRBJ2-6; TRBD1 matches 7 bases. This CDR3 comprises 16 residues. Per germline, CDR1 MDHEN and CDR2 SYDVKM. J was trimmed by 0 bases and V by 6 bases; bases with no gene match: 5. The CDR3 bases are TGTGCCAGCAGCCAGGGGGAACACTCTGGGGCCAACGTCCTGACTTTC. This gives the protein CASSQGEHSGANVLTF.

The CDR3 sequence: CAWSGRGAGDYNEQFF. In DNA form, the CDR3 reads TGTGCCTGGAGTGGCCGGGGAGCGGGAGACTACAATGAGCAGTTCTTC. This chain connects TRBV30 to TRBJ2-1, with TRBD2 identical over 8 bases. This CDR3 contains 16 residues. Germline V gives CDR1 GTSNPN, CDR2 SVGIG (reference sequence). V lost 1 base, J lost 3 bases, and 8 bases stayed unmatched.

This clone was found a few times. The chain uses TRBV6-5 and TRBJ1-4; D is perhaps TRBD1 (5 bases). Germline assignment: CDR1 MNHEY and CDR2 SVGAGI. Trimming pared 6 bases from V and 0 bases from J, leaving 11 bases between. The CDR3 spans 15 residues. The CDR3 here is CASSSLGATNEKLFF. CDR3 sequence (DNA): TGTGCCAGCAGCTCACTGGGGGCAACTAATGAAAAACTGTTTTTT.

Only a few counts were recorded for this clone. The chain has TRBV5-6 and TRBJ2-5; 7 nucleotides match TRBD1. Germline CDR1 reads SGHDT; CDR2 reads YYEEEE. J lost 9 bases, V lost 2 bases, and 10 bases had no gene match. This CDR3 spans 14 amino acids. The CDR3 loop reads CASSFGVGGRAQYF. The CDR3 coding sequence is TGTGCCAGCAGCTTCGGGGTAGGGGGCAGGGCCCAGTACTTC.